This passage covers 20 T cell receptor beta chains from one sample sequenced in a study of blood T cell repertoires in COVID-19. The method was immunoSEQ multiplex PCR; TCRdb's version includes in-frame clones alone and lacks a portion of them. The repertoire holds roughly 220,000 clones, with 88% as singletons. Sequencing was carried out using PBMCs or T cells enriched from blood (not recorded which). The receptors were sampled from a woman in her 30s who had recovered from COVID-19.

The J gene is TRBJ2-5, the V gene TRBV9, with D perhaps TRBD1 (5 bases). Germline CDR1 and CDR2: SGDLS and YYNGEE. V lost 4 bases, J lost 2 bases, and 12 bases lay in between. CDR3 length: 14 amino acids. Here the CDR3 DNA reads TGTGCCAGCAGCTCCGGCAGGGTACAAGAGACCCAGTACTTC. Translation gives CASSSGRVQETQYF.

V usage is TRBV5-1 and J usage is TRBJ1-1; 9 positions agree with TRBD1. Germline loops: CDR1 SGHRS, CDR2 YFSETQ. Unmatched junction bases numbered 5, after V lost 4 bases and J lost 1 base. This CDR3 has 15 residues. The CDR3 DNA follows: TGCGCCAGCAGCCGGACAGGGGATGAGAACACTGAAGCTTTCTTT. Its translation: CASSRTGDENTEAFF.

The chain carries TRBV7-2 and TRBJ1-3, with D uncertain. The CDR3 totals 16 residues. The germline V gene encodes CDR1 SGHTA and CDR2 FQGNSA. The V end lost 5 bases, the J end lost 2 bases, and 16 bases lay between the germline ends. CDR3 bases: TGTGCCAGCAGCCCAGGACTCTTGGGGACTGGAAACACCATATATTTT. Its protein product is CASSPGLLGTGNTIYF.

The chain has TRBV9 and TRBJ2-3, with D possibly being TRBD2 (6 bases). Germline loops: CDR1 SGDLS, CDR2 YYNGEE. The V gene lost 3 bases and the J gene lost 3 bases, with 8 bases spanning the gap. The CDR3 is made up of 13 amino acids. The CDR3 loop is CASSESGTDTQYF. The CDR3 nucleotides read TGTGCCAGCAGCGAAAGCGGGACAGATACGCAGTATTTT.

This clone was recorded a few times. The CDR3 region is CASSPGTSRIAYEQYF. DNA for the CDR3: TGTGCCAGCAGCCCCGGGACTAGTCGCATCGCCTACGAGCAGTACTTC. J is TRBJ2-7 and V is TRBV11-2; 8 bases align to TRBD2. Germline trimming cut 5 bases from V and 2 bases from J; bases unmatched to any gene: 11. The CDR3 is made up of 16 amino acids. The germline V gene encodes CDR1 SGHAT and CDR2 FQNNGV.

CDR3 loop: CASSSRTGGGTDTQYF. The CDR3 nucleotides read TGTGCCAGCAGCTCTCGGACAGGGGGCGGCACAGATACGCAGTATTTT. The rearrangement links TRBV7-6 to TRBJ2-3, with 11 bases matching TRBD1. CDR3 length: 16 amino acids. With V trimmed by 4 bases and J by 1 base, 4 bases remained unmatched. Per the germline V gene, CDR1 is SGHVS and CDR2 is FNYEAQ.

J is TRBJ2-7 and V is TRBV4-3; D perhaps matches TRBD1 (5 bases). Germline V gene lookup returns CDR1 LGHNA and CDR2 YSLEER. V gave up 0 bases and J gave up 4 bases, with 13 bases separating them. The CDR3 contains 15 residues. The CDR3 coding sequence is TGCGCCAGCAGCCAAGAGAGATACCCAGGGTACGAGCAGTACTTC. It codes for CASSQERYPGYEQYF.

V and J are TRBV9 and TRBJ2-3, with 7 bases fitting TRBD1. Germline V CDR1 and CDR2: SGDLS, YYNGEE. The CDR3 totals 15 residues. V shed 3 bases, J shed 1 base, and the junction held 5 bases outside the gene matches. For the CDR3, the DNA is TGTGCCAGCAGCGGCAACGACAGGGGCACAGATACGCAGTATTTT. Encoded protein: CASSGNDRGTDTQYF.

The chain joins TRBV19 to TRBJ2-7, with 8 bases fitting TRBD1. The CDR3 consists of 15 residues. Germline V lookup: CDR1 LNHDA, CDR2 SQIVND (reference sequence). The trim removed 0 bases at V and 3 bases at J, leaving 4 bases unmatched. The CDR3 sequence is CASSIEGQGLYEQYF. The CDR3 DNA reads as TGTGCCAGTAGTATAGAAGGACAGGGCCTCTACGAGCAGTACTTC.

The V and J genes are TRBV7-9 and TRBJ1-6, with D possibly being TRBD1 (6 bases). CDR1 is SEHNR and CDR2 is FQNEAQ in the germline V gene (reference sequence). This CDR3 region has 16 residues. Trimming cost V 1 base and J 5 bases, with 12 bases left between them. CDR3 bases: TGTGCCAGCAGCTTAGGGGCAGGGGTGGATAATTCACCCCTCCACTTT. It translates to CASSLGAGVDNSPLHF.

This clone was detected only once. CDR3 region: CASSLSRNDGYTF. The CDR3 bases are TGTGCCAGCAGCTTATCCAGGAACGATGGCTACACCTTC. V and J are TRBV11-2 and TRBJ1-2, with D unresolved. Germline loops: CDR1 SGHAT, CDR2 FQNNGV. This CDR3 has 13 residues. Trimming stripped 2 bases from V and 6 bases from J, with 10 bases between.

This clone was seen only a few times. The chain is built from TRBV10-2 and TRBJ1-5; a weak D match, TRBD1 (6 bases). Germline V gives CDR1 WSHSY, CDR2 SAAADI. Trimming took 3 bases from V and 9 from J, leaving 21 bases between them. The CDR3 extends over 16 amino acids. The CDR3 coding sequence is TGCGCCAGCAGTGAATCAAACCAGATTACAGGGTTGCCCCAGCATTTT. Protein: CASSESNQITGLPQHF.

This clone came up a few times. The chain joins TRBV7-2 to TRBJ2-2, with 15 bases matching TRBD2. Germline V gene sequence: CDR1 SGHTA, CDR2 FQGNSA. The V and J ends lost 4 bases and 4 bases, in that order; junction bases with no gene match: 1. This CDR3 contains 16 residues. The CDR3 loop is CASSSGLAGGTGELFF. The CDR3 nucleotides are TGTGCCAGCAGCTCGGGACTAGCGGGGGGCACCGGGGAGCTGTTTTTT.

V and J are TRBV29-1 and TRBJ1-2, with 8 positions matching TRBD1. Per germline, CDR1 SQVTM and CDR2 ANQGSEA. V lost 1 base to trimming and J lost 0 bases; unmatched junction nucleotides: 10. The CDR3 has 17 residues. The CDR3: CSVEGLTGDATNYGYTF. DNA of the CDR3: TGCAGCGTTGAAGGCCTGACAGGGGACGCAACTAACTATGGCTACACCTTC.

The chain couples TRBV19 to TRBJ1-5; 8 bases align to TRBD1. Trimming removed 6 bases from V and 0 bases from J; junction bases left unmatched: 4. The CDR3 contains 15 residues. Germline lookup yields CDR1 LNHDA and CDR2 SQIVND (reference sequence). CDR3 sequence reads: CASSPDRASNQPQHF. The CDR3 nucleotides read TGTGCCAGTAGCCCGGACAGGGCTAGCAATCAGCCCCAGCATTTT. Combining the CDR3 with reference TRBV19 and TRBJ1-5 gives the whole variable domain DGGITQSPKYLFRKEGQNVTLSCEQNLNHDAMYWYRQDPGQGLRLIYYSQIVNDFQKGDIAEGYSVSREKKESFPLTVTSAQKNPTAFYLCASSPDRASNQPQHFGDGTRLSIL.

The rearrangement links TRBV9 to TRBJ2-3; 11 positions match TRBD2. CDR3 size: 19 residues. From germline, CDR1 is SGDLS and CDR2 YYNGEE. Trimming took 4 bases from V and 4 from J; bases not matched to a gene: 17. The CDR3 sequence is CASSPLAGGTRRFADTQYF. CDR3 bases: TGTGCCAGCAGCCCCCTAGCGGGGGGTACTCGTCGGTTTGCAGATACGCAGTATTTT.

The CDR3: CASKPNTGTDTQYF. The DNA for the CDR3 is TGCGCCAGCAAACCCAACACAGGGACGGATACGCAGTATTTT. The genes are TRBV5-1 and TRBJ2-3, with D possibly being TRBD1 (6 bases). Trimming took 6 bases from V and 6 from J, leaving 17 bases between them. In germline, CDR1 is SGHRS, CDR2 YFSETQ. This CDR3 is 14 amino acids long.

This chain links TRBV5-6 with TRBJ1-2; D is unresolved. The CDR3 contains 13 residues. Per germline, CDR1 SGHDT and CDR2 YYEEEE. V lost 3 bases, J lost 4 bases, and 10 bases lay in between. The CDR3 reads CASSSRSGYGYTF. The CDR3 coding sequence is TGTGCCAGCAGCTCTCGTTCGGGCTATGGCTACACCTTC.

The chain links TRBV7-2 to TRBJ1-3; 7 bases match TRBD1. The germline CDR1 and CDR2 sequences are SGHTA and FQGNSA. V shed 1 base and J 2 bases; nucleotides not matched to a gene: 5. There are 16 residues in the CDR3. CDR3 protein: CASSLEVTGTGNTIYF. In nucleotides, the CDR3 is TGTGCCAGCAGCTTAGAGGTGACAGGGACTGGAAACACCATATATTTT.

The V and J genes are TRBV4-2 and TRBJ2-7; 8 positions match TRBD1. CDR1 and CDR2 (germline): LGHNA, YNFKEQ. V gave up 1 base and J gave up 1 base; unmatched junction bases: 6. The CDR3 spans 16 residues. The CDR3 here is CASSQADRDLSYEQYF. The CDR3 DNA follows: TGTGCCAGCAGCCAAGCGGACAGGGATTTATCCTACGAGCAGTACTTC.